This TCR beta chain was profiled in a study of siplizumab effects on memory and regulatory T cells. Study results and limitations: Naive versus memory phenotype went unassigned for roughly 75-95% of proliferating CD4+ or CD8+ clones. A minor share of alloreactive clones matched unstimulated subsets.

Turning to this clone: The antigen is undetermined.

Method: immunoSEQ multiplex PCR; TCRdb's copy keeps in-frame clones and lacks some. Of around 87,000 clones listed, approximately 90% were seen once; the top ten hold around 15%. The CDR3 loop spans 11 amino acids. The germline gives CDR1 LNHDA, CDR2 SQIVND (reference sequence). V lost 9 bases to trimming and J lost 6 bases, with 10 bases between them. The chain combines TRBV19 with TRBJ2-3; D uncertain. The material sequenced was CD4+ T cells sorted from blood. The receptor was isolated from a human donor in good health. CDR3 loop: CASRLGDTQYF. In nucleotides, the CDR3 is TGTGCCAGCCGGCTAGGGGATACGCAGTATTTT.